This T cell receptor (beta chain) emerged from a study of T-cell memory formation after mild COVID-19. General observations from the study: Day 15 to 85 contractors were CD4/CD8 balanced; later expanders leaned CD4+. CM and EM subsets held most contracting CD4+ clones; EMRA held CD8+ ones.

This CDR3 region has 14 residues. Trimming took off 2 bases at V and 3 bases at J, with 11 bases between the two ends. Germline lookup yields CDR1 MNHEY and CDR2 SVGEGT. TCRdb re-derived calls from the 5' RACE reads in MiXCR, one entry per CDR3 protein. Found here are 240,000 or so distinct CDR3 sequences, approximately 9% of them singletons; the top ten hold around 23%. A remark on this clonotype: Its antigen is undetermined.

This TCR was recovered from a young man who had mild COVID-19 (a few samples of this study predate the infection). Cell type and time point are not known. The chain recombines TRBV6-2 or TRBV6-3 with TRBJ2-7; D uncertain. Sequencing was performed on PBMCs or a T cell subset sorted from them (not recorded which). CDR3 in DNA: TGTGCCAGCAGTTACCTCGACGGCCTCTACGAGCAGTACTTC. This translates into CASSYLDGLYEQYF.